This is a list of T cell receptor beta chains from one sample in a study of cytomegalovirus exposure and HLA in healthy donors. Sequenced by immunoSEQ multiplex PCR; TCRdb stores in-frame clones only, minus some. Its clone listing holds 150,000 to 250,000 clones. The sequenced sample consisted of PBMCs. The receptors derive from a boy aged 5-17 years in good health and CMV-seronegative. CDR3s include the opening cysteine and the closing phenylalanine or tryptophan. D genes are given only for firm matches.

v_call: TRBV5-6; d_call: .; j_call: TRBJ2-5; cdr3_length: 14; cdr3_aa: CASSPVAGQETQYF; cdr3_nt: TGTGCCAGCAGCCCAGTCGCGGGGCAGGAGACCCAGTACTTC
v_call: TRBV4-1; d_call: TRBD2; j_call: TRBJ2-1; cdr3_length: 19; cdr3_aa: CASSRAEREAGGPYNEQFF; cdr3_nt: TGCGCCAGCAGCCGCGCCGAAAGGGAAGCGGGGGGGCCCTACAATGAGCAGTTCTTC
v_call: TRBV7-9; d_call: TRBD2; j_call: TRBJ2-5; cdr3_length: 15; cdr3_aa: CASRGERGGYLTQYF; cdr3_nt: TGTGCCAGCAGGGGCGAACGGGGGGGATATTTGACCCAGTACTTC
v_call: TRBV7-2; d_call: .; j_call: TRBJ1-1; cdr3_length: 17; cdr3_aa: CASSLAASAGRLIEAFF; cdr3_nt: TGTGCCAGCAGCTTAGCGGCGTCGGCAGGGCGGTTAATTGAAGCTTTCTTT
v_call: TRBV6-6; d_call: .; j_call: TRBJ1-1; cdr3_length: 12; cdr3_aa: CASDLGENEAFF; cdr3_nt: TGTGCCAGTGACCTAGGGGAAAATGAAGCTTTCTTT
v_call: TRBV12-5; d_call: TRBD2; j_call: TRBJ2-1; cdr3_length: 16; cdr3_aa: CASAMGLAGSYNEQFF; cdr3_nt: TGTGCTAGTGCCATGGGACTAGCGGGTTCCTACAATGAGCAGTTCTTC
v_call: TRBV7-3; d_call: TRBD1; j_call: TRBJ2-7; cdr3_length: 15; cdr3_aa: CASSPTPGQGAEQYF; cdr3_nt: TGTGCCAGCAGCCCAACGCCGGGACAGGGGGCCGAGCAGTACTTC
v_call: TRBV7-8; d_call: TRBD2; j_call: TRBJ2-1; cdr3_length: 13; cdr3_aa: CASDYGGGNEQFF; cdr3_nt: TGTGCCAGCGACTACGGGGGGGGAAATGAGCAGTTCTTC
v_call: TRBV2; d_call: .; j_call: TRBJ2-5; cdr3_length: 13; cdr3_aa: CASRGAGEETQYF; cdr3_nt: TGTGCCAGCCGTGGGGCAGGGGAAGAGACCCAGTACTTC
v_call: TRBV28; d_call: .; j_call: TRBJ2-6; cdr3_length: 15; cdr3_aa: CASSSSLSGANVLTF; cdr3_nt: TGTGCCAGCAGCTCTTCCCTCTCTGGGGCCAACGTCCTGACTTTC
v_call: TRBV25-1; d_call: TRBD1; j_call: TRBJ1-2; cdr3_length: 13; cdr3_aa: CASSPDRFRGYTF; cdr3_nt: TGTGCCAGCAGCCCGGACAGGTTCCGCGGCTACACCTTC
v_call: TRBV5-6; d_call: TRBD1; j_call: TRBJ2-7; cdr3_length: 15; cdr3_aa: CASSLMGTGTYEQYF; cdr3_nt: TGTGCCAGCAGCTTGATGGGGACAGGAACCTACGAGCAGTACTTC
v_call: TRBV4-2; d_call: .; j_call: TRBJ1-2; cdr3_length: 15; cdr3_aa: CASSQPTGIGYGYTF; cdr3_nt: TGTGCCAGCAGCCAACCGACGGGGATTGGCTATGGCTACACCTTC
v_call: TRBV9; d_call: TRBD1; j_call: TRBJ2-7; cdr3_length: 15; cdr3_aa: CASSAGQASSYEQYF; cdr3_nt: TGTGCTAGCAGCGCGGGACAGGCAAGCTCCTACGAGCAGTACTTC
v_call: TRBV2; d_call: TRBD2; j_call: TRBJ2-3; cdr3_length: 17; cdr3_aa: CAGSPGLAGVSTDTQYF; cdr3_nt: TGTGCCGGCTCACCGGGACTAGCGGGAGTTAGCACAGATACGCAGTATTTT
v_call: TRBV6-5; d_call: .; j_call: TRBJ1-2; cdr3_length: 12; cdr3_aa: CASSEGGYGYTF; cdr3_nt: TGTGCCAGCAGCGAAGGGGGCTATGGCTACACCTTC
v_call: TRBV18; d_call: .; j_call: TRBJ2-7; cdr3_length: 13; cdr3_aa: CASSPSRGYEQYF; cdr3_nt: TGTGCCAGCTCACCAAGCAGGGGATACGAGCAGTACTTC
v_call: TRBV25-1; d_call: TRBD1; j_call: TRBJ1-6; cdr3_length: 15; cdr3_aa: CASSASTGLNSPLHF; cdr3_nt: TGTGCCAGCAGTGCCTCGACAGGGTTGAATTCACCCCTCCACTTT
v_call: TRBV19; d_call: TRBD1; j_call: TRBJ1-2; cdr3_length: 11; cdr3_aa: CASRRGLGYTF; cdr3_nt: TGTGCCAGTAGAAGGGGGCTTGGCTACACCTTC
v_call: TRBV19; d_call: .; j_call: TRBJ2-7; cdr3_length: 14; cdr3_aa: CASSISGTLYEQYF; cdr3_nt: TGTGCCAGTAGTATCAGCGGGACACTCTACGAGCAGTACTTC
v_call: TRBV6-6; d_call: .; j_call: TRBJ2-3; cdr3_length: 13; cdr3_aa: CASSYESTDTQYF; cdr3_nt: TGTGCCAGCAGTTACGAGAGCACAGATACGCAGTATTTT
v_call: TRBV4-2; d_call: .; j_call: TRBJ1-3; cdr3_length: 15; cdr3_aa: CASSTPPRVRNTIYF; cdr3_nt: TGTGCCAGCAGCACCCCTCCCAGGGTAAGGAACACCATATATTTT
v_call: TRBV7-9; d_call: .; j_call: TRBJ1-2; cdr3_length: 14; cdr3_aa: CASSSGQGIYGYTF; cdr3_nt: TGTGCCAGCAGCTCGGGACAAGGGATCTATGGCTACACCTTC
v_call: TRBV4-1; d_call: TRBD1; j_call: TRBJ2-7; cdr3_length: 16; cdr3_aa: CASSGIGQGYFYEQYF; cdr3_nt: TGCGCCAGCAGTGGCATTGGACAGGGATATTTCTACGAGCAGTACTTC
v_call: TRBV15; d_call: TRBD1; j_call: TRBJ1-5; cdr3_length: 15; cdr3_aa: CATSGGQGDQQPQHF; cdr3_nt: TGTGCCACCAGCGGAGGACAGGGGGATCAACAGCCCCAGCATTTT
v_call: TRBV4-1; d_call: .; j_call: TRBJ1-2; cdr3_length: 20; cdr3_aa: CASSQGALRGKGSGLFGYTF; cdr3_nt: TGCGCCAGCAGCCAAGGGGCCTTGAGAGGGAAGGGTTCGGGATTGTTTGGCTACACCTTC
v_call: TRBV5-6; d_call: TRBD2; j_call: TRBJ2-1; cdr3_length: 16; cdr3_aa: CASSFGRGGILNEQFF; cdr3_nt: TGTGCCAGCAGCTTTGGGCGGGGGGGTATATTAAATGAGCAGTTCTTC
v_call: TRBV19; d_call: TRBD2; j_call: TRBJ2-2; cdr3_length: 16; cdr3_aa: CASSISGAGGFGELFF; cdr3_nt: TGTGCCAGTAGTATAAGCGGGGCAGGAGGATTCGGGGAGCTGTTTTTT
v_call: TRBV29-1; d_call: .; j_call: TRBJ2-1; cdr3_length: 15; cdr3_aa: CSVEKRGGAYSEQFF; cdr3_nt: TGCAGCGTGGAAAAACGAGGGGGGGCGTATAGTGAGCAGTTCTTC
v_call: TRBV4-2; d_call: TRBD1; j_call: TRBJ2-3; cdr3_length: 15; cdr3_aa: CASSPLGQGTDTQYF; cdr3_nt: TGTGCCAGCAGCCCCCTCGGACAGGGCACAGATACGCAGTATTTT
v_call: TRBV28; d_call: .; j_call: TRBJ2-5; cdr3_length: 12; cdr3_aa: CASGGFGETQYF; cdr3_nt: TGTGCCAGCGGTGGATTCGGGGAGACCCAGTACTTC
v_call: TRBV10-3; d_call: TRBD1; j_call: TRBJ1-1; cdr3_length: 15; cdr3_aa: CAIRRDSEMNTEAFF; cdr3_nt: TGTGCCATCCGCCGGGACAGCGAGATGAACACTGAAGCTTTCTTT
v_call: TRBV28; d_call: TRBD1; j_call: TRBJ1-1; cdr3_length: 12; cdr3_aa: CASRPLDRGAFF; cdr3_nt: TGTGCCAGCAGACCTCTTGACAGGGGAGCTTTCTTT
v_call: TRBV18; d_call: .; j_call: TRBJ1-2; cdr3_length: 16; cdr3_aa: CASSISSGNSGYGYTF; cdr3_nt: TGTGCCAGCTCCATCTCATCGGGGAATTCGGGCTATGGCTACACCTTC
v_call: TRBV18; d_call: .; j_call: TRBJ1-1; cdr3_length: 16; cdr3_aa: CASSPQAAPQRTEAFF; cdr3_nt: TGTGCCAGCTCACCACAGGCGGCACCCCAGAGGACTGAAGCTTTCTTT
v_call: TRBV19; d_call: .; j_call: TRBJ1-4; cdr3_length: 13; cdr3_aa: CATAGTTNEKLFF; cdr3_nt: TGTGCCACTGCAGGGACAACTAATGAAAAACTGTTTTTT
v_call: TRBV4-2; d_call: TRBD2; j_call: TRBJ2-2; cdr3_length: 15; cdr3_aa: CASSLAGGNTGELFF; cdr3_nt: TGTGCCAGCAGCTTAGCGGGGGGGAACACCGGGGAGCTGTTTTTT
v_call: TRBV19; d_call: .; j_call: TRBJ1-2; cdr3_length: 13; cdr3_aa: CASSIDLVGGYTF; cdr3_nt: TGTGCCAGTAGTATAGATCTAGTAGGTGGCTACACCTTC
v_call: TRBV7-9; d_call: .; j_call: TRBJ1-2; cdr3_length: 13; cdr3_aa: CASSTQGYTGYTF; cdr3_nt: TGTGCCAGCAGTACACAGGGTTACACTGGCTACACCTTC
v_call: TRBV7-9; d_call: .; j_call: TRBJ1-5; cdr3_length: 14; cdr3_aa: CASSFQGNNQPQHF; cdr3_nt: TGTGCCAGCAGTTTTCAGGGTAACAATCAGCCCCAGCATTTT
v_call: TRBV5-1; d_call: TRBD1; j_call: TRBJ2-1; cdr3_length: 15; cdr3_aa: CASSLVGQIYNEQFF; cdr3_nt: TGCGCCAGCAGCTTGGTGGGACAGATATACAATGAGCAGTTCTTC
v_call: TRBV28; d_call: .; j_call: TRBJ2-3; cdr3_length: 14; cdr3_aa: CASIQGWGRDTQYF; cdr3_nt: TGTGCCAGCATCCAGGGTTGGGGGCGAGATACGCAGTATTTT
v_call: TRBV5-4; d_call: .; j_call: TRBJ1-1; cdr3_length: 14; cdr3_aa: CASRTGAMNTEAFF; cdr3_nt: TGTGCCAGCAGGACAGGAGCGATGAACACTGAAGCTTTCTTT
v_call: TRBV30; d_call: TRBD1; j_call: TRBJ2-7; cdr3_length: 14; cdr3_aa: CACSRGRSLVEQYF; cdr3_nt: TGTGCCTGCTCGAGGGGGCGCTCCTTGGTCGAGCAGTACTTC
v_call: TRBV2; d_call: TRBD1; j_call: TRBJ1-1; cdr3_length: 17; cdr3_aa: CASSEPLYDRGRTEAFF; cdr3_nt: TGTGCCAGCAGTGAACCCCTTTACGACAGGGGGAGGACTGAAGCTTTCTTT
v_call: TRBV7-6; d_call: .; j_call: TRBJ1-3; cdr3_length: 15; cdr3_aa: CASSPRGGEGNTIYF; cdr3_nt: TGTGCCAGCAGCCCCCGCGGGGGTGAGGGAAACACCATATATTTT
v_call: TRBV19; d_call: TRBD1; j_call: TRBJ1-5; cdr3_length: 13; cdr3_aa: CASKDRSNQPQHF; cdr3_nt: TGTGCCAGTAAGGACAGGAGCAATCAGCCCCAGCATTTT
v_call: TRBV4-2; d_call: TRBD2; j_call: TRBJ2-3; cdr3_length: 19; cdr3_aa: CASSQDSAGTSGRRDTQYF; cdr3_nt: TGTGCCAGCAGCCAAGATTCGGCCGGGACTAGCGGGCGAAGAGATACGCAGTATTTT
v_call: TRBV11-2; d_call: TRBD2; j_call: TRBJ2-5; cdr3_length: 14; cdr3_aa: CASSFRGGRETQYF; cdr3_nt: TGTGCCAGCAGCTTCCGGGGAGGGCGAGAGACCCAGTACTTC
v_call: TRBV25-1; d_call: .; j_call: TRBJ1-1; cdr3_length: 14; cdr3_aa: CASRPIGGNTEAFF; cdr3_nt: TGTGCCAGCAGGCCCATAGGGGGGAACACTGAAGCTTTCTTT
v_call: TRBV19; d_call: TRBD1; j_call: TRBJ1-1; cdr3_length: 13; cdr3_aa: CASSIGGGPEAFF; cdr3_nt: TGTGCCAGTAGTATTGGAGGGGGCCCTGAAGCTTTCTTT
v_call: TRBV30; d_call: TRBD1; j_call: TRBJ1-2; cdr3_length: 13; cdr3_aa: CAWMGQGDYGYTF; cdr3_nt: TGTGCCTGGATGGGGCAGGGGGACTATGGCTACACCTTC
v_call: TRBV7-7; d_call: TRBD1; j_call: TRBJ2-7; cdr3_length: 14; cdr3_aa: CASSPGTGSYEQYF; cdr3_nt: TGTGCTAGCAGCCCTGGGACAGGCTCCTACGAGCAGTACTTC